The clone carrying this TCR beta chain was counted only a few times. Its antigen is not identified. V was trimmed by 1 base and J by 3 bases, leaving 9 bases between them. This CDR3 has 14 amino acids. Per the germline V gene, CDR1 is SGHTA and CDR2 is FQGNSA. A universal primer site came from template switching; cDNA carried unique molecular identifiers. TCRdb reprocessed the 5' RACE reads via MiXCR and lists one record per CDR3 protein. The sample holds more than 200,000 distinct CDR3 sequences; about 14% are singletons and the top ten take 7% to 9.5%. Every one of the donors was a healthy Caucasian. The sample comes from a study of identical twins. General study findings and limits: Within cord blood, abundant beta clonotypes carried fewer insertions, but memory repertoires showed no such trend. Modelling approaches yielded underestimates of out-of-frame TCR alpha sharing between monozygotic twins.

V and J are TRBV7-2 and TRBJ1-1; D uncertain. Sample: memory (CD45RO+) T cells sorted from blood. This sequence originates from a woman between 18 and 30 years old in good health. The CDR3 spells CASSLVDGDTEAFF. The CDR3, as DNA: TGTGCCAGCAGCTTAGTTGACGGAGACACTGAAGCTTTCTTT. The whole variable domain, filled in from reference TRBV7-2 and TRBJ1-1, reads GAGVSQSPSNKVTEKGKDVELRCDPISGHTALYWYRQSLGQGLEFLIYFQGNSAPDKSGLPSDRFSAERTGGSVSTLTIQRTQQEDSAVYLCASSLVDGDTEAFFGQGTRLTVV.